This is a list of T cell receptor beta chains from one sample in a study of T-cell reconstitution after alpha-beta-depleted transplantation in children. Via MiXCR, TCRdb re-called the PCR reads, giving one row per CDR3 protein. The data show 250,000 to 300,000 distinct CDR3 sequences, almost 8% seen once. Material: peripheral blood, obtained 360 days after TCRalphabeta/CD19-depleted stem cell transplant. Receptors were obtained from a female patient under 10 years old who had a stem cell transplant for Fanconi anemia, so the T cells may come from the graft donor. CDR3s leave out the opening cysteine and the closing phenylalanine or tryptophan.

v_gene,j_gene,len,CDR3aa
TRBV28,TRBJ1-5,13,ASSFGADSNQPQH
TRBV3-1,TRBJ2-2,13,ASSQARGNTGELF
TRBV5-5,TRBJ1-6,12,ASSSRGRNSPLH
TRBV25-1,TRBJ2-5,10,ASSQRLETQY
TRBV12-3/TRBV12-4,TRBJ1-2,12,ASSVGQGALGYT
TRBV4-2,TRBJ2-7,13,ASSQDGASSYEQY
TRBV27,TRBJ2-3,14,ASSWSGGEILGTQY
TRBV11-2,TRBJ2-7,12,ASSLGRWGYEQY
TRBV28,TRBJ1-2,12,ASSPRGWFYGYT
TRBV7-3,TRBJ2-1,12,ASSLLAGDNEQF
TRBV20-1,TRBJ2-1,13,SARDRKRGAGEQF
TRBV4-1,TRBJ2-2,13,ASSQDSWGPGELF
TRBV18,TRBJ1-1,13,ASSLTGPRDTEAF
TRBV28,TRBJ2-2,14,ASSSNRDSPAGELF
TRBV18,TRBJ2-1,11,ASSPAQSNEQF
TRBV7-8,TRBJ2-2,12,ASSWDFGTGELF
TRBV7-3,TRBJ2-1,9,ATRLGNEQF
TRBV12-3/TRBV12-4,TRBJ2-2,14,ASSSHGTGGTGELF
TRBV5-1,TRBJ1-1,14,ASSLVKLRLSTEAF
TRBV20-1,TRBJ1-6,13,SAKKATDYNSPLH
TRBV20-1,TRBJ2-3,12,SARGWLAEDTQY
TRBV2,TRBJ2-7,13,ASSGTSGGSYEQY
TRBV3-1,TRBJ2-1,10,ASGPRGTGQF
TRBV4-1,TRBJ1-2,13,ASSRDPGERYGYT
TRBV6-5,TRBJ2-1,12,ASSYSRIYNEQF
TRBV3-1,TRBJ2-5,13,ASSQEYGVQETQY
TRBV9,TRBJ1-2,12,ASSDPGRNYGYT
TRBV25-1,TRBJ2-2,12,ASSELLGTGELF
TRBV11-1,TRBJ1-4,15,ASSIPRGREIDEKLF
TRBV7-3,TRBJ2-7,14,ASSVAGTPSSYEQY
TRBV9,TRBJ2-1,14,ASSVALPGSFNEQF
TRBV4-1,TRBJ2-3,16,ASSQSYLAGGRTDTQY
TRBV18,TRBJ2-3,14,ASSPYGGQPAGTQY
TRBV11-3,TRBJ1-1,12,ASSGGTGYTEAF
TRBV7-6,TRBJ1-5,16,ASSPDRGKNDGNQPQH
TRBV12-3/TRBV12-4,TRBJ2-3,11,ASSPPPTDTQY